These 12 T cell receptor beta chains were sequenced from one sample in a study of regulatory T cells in long-lasting Graves disease. Arm-PCR of CDR3 regions with iRepertoire HTBI primers generated TCR beta libraries. TCRdb itself ran the multiplex PCR reads through MiXCR, one entry per CDR3 protein. Found here are roughly 450,000 distinct CDR3 sequences, roughly 20% of them singletons; the top ten hold 7.8%. Time point here: persistent/refractory GD, antithyroid drugs over 5 years with positive TRAb. There was RNA extracted from PBMCs, and the TCR library was made from it. The sample here was peripheral blood mononuclear cells (PBMCs), taken when the disease was refractory, from a patient treated with antithyroid drugs. The receptors shown here come from a female donor with Graves disease.

This clonotype turned up a few times. This chain uses TRBV6-2 or TRBV6-3 with TRBJ2-7; 8 nucleotides align to TRBD2. V lost 2 bases and J lost 5; bases outside the gene matches: 8. Germline V gene data show CDR1 as MNHEY and CDR2 as SVGEGT. The CDR3 contains 15 residues. CDR3 in amino acids: CASSYERETSHEQYF. CDR3 in DNA: TGTGCCAGCAGTTACGAGCGGGAGACGTCGCACGAGCAGTACTTC.

The chain joins TRBV7-8 to TRBJ2-5, with 11 nucleotides matching TRBD2. The end of the DNA aligns better with TRBJ2-1, so the J call may be wrong. Germline V lookup: CDR1 SGHVS, CDR2 FQNEAQ. CDR3 length: 15 residues. CDR3 sequence (DNA): TGTGCCAGCAGCTTAGAAGCTAGCGGGAGGAATGAGCAGTTCTTC. Protein sequence: CASSLEASGRNEQFF.

This chain links TRBV7-2 with TRBJ1-3, with D unresolved. CDR3 length equals 15 residues. Between the trimmed V and J ends, which lost 6 bases and 3 bases, there was a span of 15 bases. Germline values: CDR1 SGHTA, CDR2 FQGNSA. Here the CDR3 reads CASSSQWLVGNTIYF. Written as DNA, the CDR3 is TGTGCCAGCAGTTCACAGTGGCTAGTTGGAAACACCATATATTTT. Full variable domain (remainder filled in from reference TRBV7-2 and TRBJ1-3): GAGVSQSPSNKVTEKGKDVELRCDPISGHTALYWYRQSLGQGLEFLIYFQGNSAPDKSGLPSDRFSAERTGGSVSTLTIQRTQQEDSAVYLCASSSQWLVGNTIYFGEGSWLTVV.

This clonotype was found many times. Here the CDR3 DNA reads TGCAGTGCCCGCCCTCACCGAAACTATGGCTACACCTTC. The encoded protein is CSARPHRNYGYTF. V gene TRBV20-1 combines with J gene TRBJ1-2; no reliable D call. CDR1 and CDR2 from the germline V gene are DFQATT and SNEGSKA (reference sequence). The CDR3 is made up of 13 amino acids. V shed 6 bases and J shed 2 bases, with 13 bases lying between them.

This clonotype showed up just a few times. The gene calls are TRBV29-1 and TRBJ2-7; 13 bases line up with TRBD2. With V trimmed by 6 bases and J by 5 bases, 4 bases remained unmatched. CDR3 length: 13 amino acids. Germline loops: CDR1 SQVTM, CDR2 ANQGSEA. CDR3 residues: CSVAGTSGNEQYF. The CDR3, as DNA: TGCAGCGTAGCCGGGACTAGCGGGAACGAGCAGTACTTC.

The V and J genes are TRBV18 and TRBJ2-2; D not resolved. Germline V CDR1 and CDR2: KGHSH, LQKENI. V shed 2 bases and J shed 5 bases, with 9 bases lying between them. There are 14 residues in the CDR3. CDR3 loop: CASSPGVETGELFF. The DNA for the CDR3 is TGTGCCAGCTCACCAGGCGTAGAGACCGGGGAGCTGTTTTTT.

This clonotype was observed many times. Germline is not matched at one junction end, which may reflect a read error. This rearrangement joins TRBV7-7 to TRBJ2-5, with D tentatively TRBD1 (5 bases). The CDR3 loop spans 13 amino acids. CDR1 and CDR2 (germline): SSHAT, FNYEAQ (reference sequence). In DNA, the CDR3 is TGTGCTAGCAGCTTACTGGGGCATGAGACCCAGTACTTC. Amino acid sequence: CASSLLGHETQYF.

At least ten counts were recorded for this clonotype. This chain links TRBV11-2 with TRBJ2-7, with a weak D call TRBD2 (6 bases). V shed 0 bases and J shed 0 bases, with 12 bases lying between them. This CDR3 comprises 16 residues. The germline V gene has CDR1 SGHAT and CDR2 FQNNGV. The CDR3, as DNA: TGTGCCAGCAGCTTAGATCAGGATAGCGGCTCCTACGAGCAGTACTTC. Translation: CASSLDQDSGSYEQYF.

The rearrangement links TRBV3-1 to TRBJ1-1, with TRBD1 as a possible D gene (5 bases). The CDR3 totals 16 residues. Looked up from germline, CDR1 is LGHDT and CDR2 is YNNKEL (reference sequence). V lost 1 base to trimming and J lost 1 base, with 13 bases between them. The CDR3 DNA is TGTGCCAGCAGCCAAGGAGACAGACCTAAGAACACTGAAGCTTTCTTT. Protein: CASSQGDRPKNTEAFF.

This clonotype was seen more than once but under ten times. This chain connects TRBV14 to TRBJ1-2; the D gene is possibly TRBD1 (5 bases). This CDR3 region has 16 residues. Germline CDR1 reads SGHDN; CDR2 reads FVKESK. Between the trimmed V and J ends, which lost 4 bases and 1 base, there was a span of 16 bases. CDR3 nucleotide sequence: TGTGCCAGCAGCCCCCGTGTTGGGGGTGGTAACTATGGCTACACCTTC. This gives the protein CASSPRVGGGNYGYTF.

This clonotype has just a few counts. This rearrangement joins TRBV28 to TRBJ1-1; D may be TRBD1 (5 bases). V shed 2 bases and J shed 7 bases, with 8 bases lying between them. Germline CDR1 reads MDHEN; CDR2 reads SYDVKM. The CDR3 spans 12 residues. CDR3 DNA: TGTGCCAGCAGTTTAATGAGGGGTGAAGCTTTCTTT. Protein sequence: CASSLMRGEAFF.

The rearrangement uses TRBV9 and TRBJ1-1; the D gene is possibly TRBD1 (5 bases). Germline CDR1 and CDR2: SGDLS and YYNGEE. V was trimmed by 0 bases and J by 1 base, leaving 10 bases between them. The CDR3 runs 15 residues. CDR3 sequence: CASSVDVRANTEAFF. In DNA, the CDR3 is TGTGCCAGCAGCGTAGACGTCAGGGCGAACACTGAAGCTTTCTTT.